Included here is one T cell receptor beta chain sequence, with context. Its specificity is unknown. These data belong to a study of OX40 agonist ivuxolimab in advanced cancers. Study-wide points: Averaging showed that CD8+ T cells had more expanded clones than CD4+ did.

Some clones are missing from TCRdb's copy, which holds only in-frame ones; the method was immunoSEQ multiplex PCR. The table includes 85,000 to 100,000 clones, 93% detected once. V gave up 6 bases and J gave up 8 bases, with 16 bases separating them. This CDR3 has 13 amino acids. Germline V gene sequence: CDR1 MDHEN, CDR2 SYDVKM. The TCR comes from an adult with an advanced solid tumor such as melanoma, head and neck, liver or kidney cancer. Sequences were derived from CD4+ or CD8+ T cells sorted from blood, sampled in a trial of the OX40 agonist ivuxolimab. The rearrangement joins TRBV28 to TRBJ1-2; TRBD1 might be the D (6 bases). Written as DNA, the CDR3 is TGTGCCAGCAGCCAGCCCGGGGGGCGGGGCTACACCTTC. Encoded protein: CASSQPGGRGYTF.